Listed below are T cell receptor beta chains from one sample, sequenced in a study of T cell changes during pregnancy in multiple sclerosis. The protocol was immunoSEQ multiplex PCR, while the TCRdb copy is restricted to in-frame clones and leaves out a portion. This sample carries just over 50,000 clones, approximately 92% of them seen once, and the ten largest clones take 0.45% to 0.6%. Material: CD4+ T cells from peripheral blood mononuclear cells, obtained after pregnancy. These TCRs come from a female donor with multiple sclerosis, enrolled in a pregnancy study. The CDR3 runs from the conserved cysteine through the conserved F or W. Fields, in order: J gene, V gene, D gene, clone size, CDR3 DNA, CDR3 protein. A D gene is named only where the DNA matches it firmly. Clone sizes are given selectively: once, few, many, or a class where the clone is expanded.

J gene: TRBJ2-5
V gene: TRBV2
D gene: NA
clone size: NA
CDR3 DNA: TGTGCCAGCAGTGAAGGGCAGGGGCGTATAGAGACCCAGTACTTC
CDR3 protein: CASSEGQGRIETQYF

J gene: TRBJ2-5
V gene: TRBV4-3
D gene: TRBD2
clone size: NA
CDR3 DNA: TGCGCCAGCAGCCAAGATTGGGGAGGGTGGGAGACCCAGTACTTC
CDR3 protein: CASSQDWGGWETQYF

J gene: TRBJ2-2
V gene: TRBV28
D gene: TRBD1
clone size: NA
CDR3 DNA: TGTGCCAGCAGTCAGACAGGGTTGACCGGGGAGCTGTTTTTT
CDR3 protein: CASSQTGLTGELFF

J gene: TRBJ1-5
V gene: TRBV2
D gene: NA
clone size: NA
CDR3 DNA: TGTGCCAGCAGACCGACATACCTCAATCAGCCCCAGCATTTT
CDR3 protein: CASRPTYLNQPQHF

J gene: TRBJ2-2
V gene: TRBV5-6
D gene: NA
clone size: NA
CDR3 DNA: TGTGCCAGCAGCTTGGGAGGGACAACACGGGCAGGGGAGCTGTTTTTT
CDR3 protein: CASSLGGTTRAGELFF

J gene: TRBJ1-5
V gene: TRBV6-5
D gene: NA
clone size: NA
CDR3 DNA: TGTGCCAGCAGCCGGGACACGACTAATCAGCCCCAGCATTTT
CDR3 protein: CASSRDTTNQPQHF

J gene: TRBJ2-1
V gene: TRBV18
D gene: TRBD2
clone size: NA
CDR3 DNA: TGTGCCAGCTCACCCCGGACTAGCGGGAACAATGAGCAGTTCTTC
CDR3 protein: CASSPRTSGNNEQFF

J gene: TRBJ2-1
V gene: TRBV28
D gene: TRBD2
clone size: NA
CDR3 DNA: TGTGCCAGCAGCCAAGCGGGATACAAGCAGTTCTTC
CDR3 protein: CASSQAGYKQFF

J gene: TRBJ2-1
V gene: TRBV9
D gene: TRBD1
clone size: NA
CDR3 DNA: TGTGCCAGCAGCGTAGCTTGGACAGGGGTCAATGAGCAGTTCTTC
CDR3 protein: CASSVAWTGVNEQFF

J gene: TRBJ2-3
V gene: TRBV1
D gene: NA
clone size: NA
CDR3 DNA: TGCACCAGCAGCCAAGGGACAGGGGGCGCCGATACGCAGTATTTT
CDR3 protein: CTSSQGTGGADTQYF

J gene: TRBJ1-3
V gene: TRBV11-2
D gene: NA
clone size: NA
CDR3 DNA: TGTGCCAGCAGCTTAGTACAGGGTACAGGAAACACCATATATTTT
CDR3 protein: CASSLVQGTGNTIYF

J gene: TRBJ2-3
V gene: TRBV19
D gene: TRBD2
clone size: NA
CDR3 DNA: TGTGCCAGTAGCTTGACTAGCGCTTCTCGGACAGATACGCAGTATTTT
CDR3 protein: CASSLTSASRTDTQYF

J gene: TRBJ2-3
V gene: TRBV27
D gene: NA
clone size: once
CDR3 DNA: TGTGCCAGCAGTCACCGACTAGGGGTGGCAGATACGCAGTATTTT
CDR3 protein: CASSHRLGVADTQYF

J gene: TRBJ1-2
V gene: TRBV7-9
D gene: TRBD1
clone size: medium-sized
CDR3 DNA: TGTGCCAGCAGCCGGGGACAGGACGTACGCTACACCTTC
CDR3 protein: CASSRGQDVRYTF

J gene: TRBJ2-1
V gene: TRBV9
D gene: NA
clone size: NA
CDR3 DNA: TGTGCCAGCCAACCCCGGGACAAATCCTACAATGAGCAGTTCTTC
CDR3 protein: CASQPRDKSYNEQFF

J gene: TRBJ2-5
V gene: TRBV4-2
D gene: NA
clone size: once
CDR3 DNA: TGTGCCAGCAGCCAAGCTTTCGGGGAACAAGAGACCCAGTACTTC
CDR3 protein: CASSQAFGEQETQYF

J gene: TRBJ2-1
V gene: TRBV10-3
D gene: TRBD2
clone size: NA
CDR3 DNA: TGTGCCATCACTAGATTGGCGGGAGGGGAGCAGTTCTTC
CDR3 protein: CAITRLAGGEQFF

J gene: TRBJ1-5
V gene: TRBV9
D gene: NA
clone size: NA
CDR3 DNA: TGTGCCAGCAGCGAGGGAACAGGGCTCAATCAGCCCCAGCATTTT
CDR3 protein: CASSEGTGLNQPQHF

J gene: TRBJ1-3
V gene: TRBV9
D gene: NA
clone size: NA
CDR3 DNA: TGTGCCAGCAGCGTTACTACCAGCTCCGATTCTGGAAACACCATATATTTT
CDR3 protein: CASSVTTSSDSGNTIYF

J gene: TRBJ2-1
V gene: TRBV5-5
D gene: NA
clone size: NA
CDR3 DNA: TGTGCCAGCAGCTTAGAATGGGCAGCCTACAATGAGCAGTTCTTC
CDR3 protein: CASSLEWAAYNEQFF

J gene: TRBJ2-5
V gene: TRBV11-2
D gene: TRBD2
clone size: NA
CDR3 DNA: TGTGCCAGCAGGACTAGCGGGAGAACGCAAGAGACCCAGTACTTC
CDR3 protein: CASRTSGRTQETQYF

J gene: TRBJ2-3
V gene: TRBV30
D gene: TRBD2
clone size: NA
CDR3 DNA: TGTGCCCAAGGCGGGAGGGGCACAGATACGCAGTATTTT
CDR3 protein: CAQGGRGTDTQYF

J gene: TRBJ2-2
V gene: TRBV28
D gene: TRBD2
clone size: NA
CDR3 DNA: TGTGCCAGCAGGCGACTAGCGGGAGTGGTCGGGGAGCTGTTTTTT
CDR3 protein: CASRRLAGVVGELFF

J gene: TRBJ2-5
V gene: TRBV18
D gene: NA
clone size: NA
CDR3 DNA: TGTGCCAGCTCACCACAGGGGCGAGAGACCCAGTACTTC
CDR3 protein: CASSPQGRETQYF

J gene: TRBJ1-3
V gene: TRBV5-6
D gene: NA
clone size: NA
CDR3 DNA: TGTGCCAGCAGCTTCGGGGGGTTGGCTGGAAACACCATATATTTT
CDR3 protein: CASSFGGLAGNTIYF

J gene: TRBJ2-1
V gene: TRBV20-1
D gene: NA
clone size: NA
CDR3 DNA: TGCAGTGCCACTAGGGAAGGTGAGCAGTTCTTC
CDR3 protein: CSATREGEQFF

J gene: TRBJ1-3
V gene: TRBV27
D gene: NA
clone size: NA
CDR3 DNA: TGTGCCAGCAGTTCCGGGGTGAGCTCTGGAAACACCATATATTTT
CDR3 protein: CASSSGVSSGNTIYF

J gene: TRBJ2-1
V gene: TRBV29-1
D gene: TRBD2
clone size: few
CDR3 DNA: TGCAGCGTTCTGCGGGAGTATGAGCAGTTCTTC
CDR3 protein: CSVLREYEQFF

J gene: TRBJ2-7
V gene: TRBV10-3
D gene: NA
clone size: once
CDR3 DNA: TGTGCCATCAGTCCAGGAGGGTCCAGGCCGTCCTACGAGCAGTACTTC
CDR3 protein: CAISPGGSRPSYEQYF

J gene: TRBJ2-2
V gene: TRBV18
D gene: NA
clone size: NA
CDR3 DNA: TGTGCCAGCTCACCAGAATTAACTAGATCCGGGGAGCTGTTTTTT
CDR3 protein: CASSPELTRSGELFF

J gene: TRBJ2-7
V gene: TRBV6-6
D gene: NA
clone size: NA
CDR3 DNA: TGTGCCAGCAGCCCAGCCAGGGGCTGGGGATACGAGCAGTACTTC
CDR3 protein: CASSPARGWGYEQYF

J gene: TRBJ1-1
V gene: TRBV29-1
D gene: TRBD1
clone size: NA
CDR3 DNA: TGCAGCGTTGCAACAGGGGGAGGGCGTCGGACTGAAGCTTTCTTT
CDR3 protein: CSVATGGGRRTEAFF

J gene: TRBJ1-2
V gene: TRBV9
D gene: NA
clone size: NA
CDR3 DNA: TGTGCCAGCAGCGCCCGGGTCGCAGCTAACTATGGCTACACCTTC
CDR3 protein: CASSARVAANYGYTF

J gene: TRBJ2-7
V gene: TRBV2
D gene: NA
clone size: NA
CDR3 DNA: TGTGCCAGCGAGGAAAGCTACGAGCAGTACTTC
CDR3 protein: CASEESYEQYF

J gene: TRBJ2-5
V gene: TRBV25-1
D gene: TRBD2
clone size: NA
CDR3 DNA: TGTGCCAGCAGTGAGAATACCGCTAGCGGGAGGGAGACCCAGTACTTC
CDR3 protein: CASSENTASGRETQYF

J gene: TRBJ2-2
V gene: TRBV7-3
D gene: NA
clone size: once
CDR3 DNA: TGTGCCAGCAGCTTACGGAACACCGGGGAGCTGTTTTTT
CDR3 protein: CASSLRNTGELFF

J gene: TRBJ2-3
V gene: TRBV5-1
D gene: NA
clone size: once
CDR3 DNA: TGCGCCAGCAGCCCGACGGGGGGCACAGATACGCAGTATTTT
CDR3 protein: CASSPTGGTDTQYF

J gene: TRBJ1-2
V gene: TRBV29-1
D gene: NA
clone size: NA
CDR3 DNA: TGCAGCGTCCCGGACAGTGCTAACTATGGCTACACCTTC
CDR3 protein: CSVPDSANYGYTF

J gene: TRBJ2-7
V gene: TRBV30
D gene: TRBD1
clone size: NA
CDR3 DNA: TGTGCCTGGAGTGTACGGGGACCGGGACAGGGGATGTACGAGCAGTACTTC
CDR3 protein: CAWSVRGPGQGMYEQYF

J gene: TRBJ2-1
V gene: TRBV5-1
D gene: TRBD1
clone size: NA
CDR3 DNA: TGCGCCAGCAGCCCCAGGGACAGGGGGCTTGCGAAGTCCTACAATGAGCAGTTCTTC
CDR3 protein: CASSPRDRGLAKSYNEQFF

J gene: TRBJ1-5
V gene: TRBV19
D gene: NA
clone size: NA
CDR3 DNA: TGTGCCAGTAGTCCGCGGGAGGGGCCCAATCAGCCCCAGCATTTT
CDR3 protein: CASSPREGPNQPQHF

J gene: TRBJ2-3
V gene: TRBV7-2
D gene: NA
clone size: few
CDR3 DNA: TGTGCCAGCAGCTCGACTAGGAGCACAGATACGCAGTATTTT
CDR3 protein: CASSSTRSTDTQYF

J gene: TRBJ2-5
V gene: TRBV5-8
D gene: NA
clone size: NA
CDR3 DNA: TGTGCCAGCAGCCCCGGGACACACCAAGAGACCCAGTACTTC
CDR3 protein: CASSPGTHQETQYF

J gene: TRBJ2-1
V gene: TRBV28
D gene: TRBD2
clone size: once
CDR3 DNA: TGTGCCAGCAGCCCCCCTGGGACTAGCGGGAGTAGGGTCAATGAGCAGTTCTTC
CDR3 protein: CASSPPGTSGSRVNEQFF

J gene: TRBJ2-7
V gene: TRBV4-3
D gene: TRBD2
clone size: NA
CDR3 DNA: TGCGCCAGCAGTCGACTAGCGGGAGTGGGGGTGGGCGAGCAGTACTTC
CDR3 protein: CASSRLAGVGVGEQYF

J gene: TRBJ1-6
V gene: TRBV13
D gene: NA
clone size: NA
CDR3 DNA: TGTGCCAGCAGCTCTCTACGGACCGGGACAATCCGTAATTCACCCCTCCACTTT
CDR3 protein: CASSSLRTGTIRNSPLHF

J gene: TRBJ2-3
V gene: TRBV2
D gene: TRBD1
clone size: once
CDR3 DNA: TGTGCCAGCAGAGAAGTAGGACAGGGATGGACAGATACGCAGTATTTT
CDR3 protein: CASREVGQGWTDTQYF

J gene: TRBJ1-5
V gene: TRBV10-3
D gene: NA
clone size: NA
CDR3 DNA: TGTGCCATCAGTGATTCAGGGATGAAGCCCCAGCATTTT
CDR3 protein: CAISDSGMKPQHF

J gene: TRBJ2-7
V gene: TRBV6-5
D gene: TRBD1
clone size: NA
CDR3 DNA: TGTGCCAGCAGCCTTCGACAGGGTAGCGACGAGCAGTACTTC
CDR3 protein: CASSLRQGSDEQYF

J gene: TRBJ2-7
V gene: TRBV11-3
D gene: TRBD1
clone size: NA
CDR3 DNA: TGTGCCAGCAGCTCGGTAGTAACAGGGGCGCGAACCTACGAGCAGTACTTC
CDR3 protein: CASSSVVTGARTYEQYF

J gene: TRBJ2-4
V gene: TRBV28
D gene: NA
clone size: NA
CDR3 DNA: TGTGCCAGCAGTTTCCGGGAAGGGGGTAAAAACATTCAGTACTTC
CDR3 protein: CASSFREGGKNIQYF

J gene: TRBJ2-3
V gene: TRBV5-1
D gene: TRBD2
clone size: NA
CDR3 DNA: TGCGCCAGCAGGAGACTAGCTCAAGACACAGATACGCAGTATTTT
CDR3 protein: CASRRLAQDTDTQYF

J gene: TRBJ2-3
V gene: TRBV11-1
D gene: TRBD2
clone size: NA
CDR3 DNA: TGTGCCAGCAGCTTAGTCCCAGCGGGATCCTCCGGAGATACGCAGTATTTT
CDR3 protein: CASSLVPAGSSGDTQYF